The clone carrying this T cell receptor beta chain was observed once. Data came from immunoSEQ multiplex PCR; TCRdb stores just in-frame clones and leaves some out. Found here are 140,000 or so clones, about 90% of them singletons; the top ten hold about 4.1%. This sample stems from a study of T cell responses to AZD1222 COVID-19 vaccine. Germline V gene sequence: CDR1 SGHAT, CDR2 FQDESV (reference sequence). This CDR3 is 15 amino acids long. V shed 5 bases and J shed 0 bases, with 13 bases lying between them. The chain is built from TRBV11-1 and TRBJ1-1; D is uncertain. This receptor was taken from an adult who received the AZD1222 COVID-19 vaccine. This sample comprised peripheral blood, obtained 28 days after the second AZD1222 dose. CDR3 region: CASSPGPSMNTEAFF. The DNA of the CDR3 is TGTGCCAGCAGCCCTGGACCGAGTATGAACACTGAAGCTTTCTTT.